This record covers a single TCR beta chain. Germline V gene data show CDR1 as MNHEY and CDR2 as SVGAGI. The CDR3 spans 11 residues. The ends were cut back, 9 bases at V and 0 bases at J, with 5 bases in the middle. The data derive from a study of blood T cell repertoires in COVID-19. Study-level information: PBMCs, B-cell-depleted T cells, or T cells provided the cDNA or gDNA that made up the material.

Some clones are missing from TCRdb's copy, which holds only in-frame ones; the method was immunoSEQ multiplex PCR. The data hold 300,000 to 400,000 clones, with under 95% observed a single time. The specimen was peripheral blood. The rearrangement uses TRBV6-5 and TRBJ1-1; D gene unclear. The clonotype comes from a woman younger than 30 who had recovered from COVID-19. This CDR3 reads CASQMNTEAFF. As DNA, the CDR3 is TGTGCCAGTCAAATGAACACTGAAGCTTTCTTT.